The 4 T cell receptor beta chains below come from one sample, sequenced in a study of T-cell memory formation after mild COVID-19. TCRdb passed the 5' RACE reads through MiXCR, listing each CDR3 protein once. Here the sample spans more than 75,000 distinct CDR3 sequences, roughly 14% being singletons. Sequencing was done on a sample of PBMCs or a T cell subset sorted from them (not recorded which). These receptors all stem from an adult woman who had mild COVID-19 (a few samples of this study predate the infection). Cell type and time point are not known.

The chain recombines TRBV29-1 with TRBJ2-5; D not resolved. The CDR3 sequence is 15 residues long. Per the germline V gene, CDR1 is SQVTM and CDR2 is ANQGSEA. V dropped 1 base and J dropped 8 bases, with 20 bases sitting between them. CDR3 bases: TGCAGCGTTGAAGCATCAAGGACGGTAATGTTTACCCAGTACTTC. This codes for CSVEASRTVMFTQYF.

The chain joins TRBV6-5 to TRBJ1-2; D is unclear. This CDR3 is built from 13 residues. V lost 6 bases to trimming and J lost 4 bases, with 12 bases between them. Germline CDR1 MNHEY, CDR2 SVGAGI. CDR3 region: CASRVGVLYGYTF. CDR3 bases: TGTGCCAGCAGGGTTGGAGTTCTCTATGGCTACACCTTC.

This chain's CDR3 is CASSLAGQAALVTYEQYF. The CDR3 DNA follows: TGCGCCAGCAGCTTGGCGGGACAGGCCGCTCTAGTCACCTACGAGCAGTACTTC. The chain combines TRBV5-1 with TRBJ2-7, with 8 bases fitting TRBD1. This CDR3 is built from 18 residues. V lost 0 bases, J lost 2 bases, and 13 bases stayed unmatched. Germline loops: CDR1 SGHRS, CDR2 YFSETQ.

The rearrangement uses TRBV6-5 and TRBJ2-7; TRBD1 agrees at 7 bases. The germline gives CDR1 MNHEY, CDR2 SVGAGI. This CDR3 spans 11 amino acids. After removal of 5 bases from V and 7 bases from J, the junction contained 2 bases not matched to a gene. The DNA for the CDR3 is TGTGCCAGCAGTGCAGGGGGAGAGCAGTACTTC. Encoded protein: CASSAGGEQYF.